This note documents a single T cell receptor beta chain sequence. The junction differs from germline at one of its ends, possibly a read error. Constant-region priming of approximately 500 ng total RNA yielded TCR beta cDNA. Researchers made the TCR beta libraries by running three nested multiplex PCR rounds with slightly modified ARM-PCR. Each of the first two PCR rounds ran approximately 11 cycles with TRBV1-TRBV30 forward and C-beta reverse primers. TCRdb re-called the multiplex PCR reads through MiXCR, storing one row per CDR3 protein. The table includes tens of thousands of distinct CDR3 sequences, over 65% detected once. The sample comes from a study of tumor-infiltrating lymphocytes in primary liver carcinoma. Study in general: Read depth, roughly 3.5 to 8 million productive TCRbeta reads, did not differ significantly between tissues.

RNA and DNA were co-extracted from approximately 20-30 mg of unsorted bulk tissue. Patients diagnosed with primary liver carcinoma received treatment through surgical resection. CDR1 is SGHAT, CDR2 FQNNGV, per germline. CDR3 size: 16 residues. V and J are TRBV11-2 and TRBJ1-1; possibly TRBD1 for D (6 bases). Sequenced sample: liver tumor tissue from sampling region 2. Subset here: tumor region T2, inferior pole. The TCR sequence derives from a man aged 35-49 years with primary liver carcinoma and hepatitis B virus infection. The CDR3 coding sequence is TGTGCTAGCAGCCCATCTAGGGGGTTCGTGAACACTGAAGCTTTCTTT. As protein: CASSPSRGFVNTEAFF. The full variable domain, its missing parts supplied by reference TRBV11-2 and TRBJ1-1, is EAGVAQSPRYKIIEKRQSVAFWCNPISGHATLYWYQQILGQGPKLLIQFQNNGVVDDSQLPKDRFSAERLKGVDSTLKIQPAKLEDSAVYLCASSPSRGFVNTEAFFGQGTRLTVV.